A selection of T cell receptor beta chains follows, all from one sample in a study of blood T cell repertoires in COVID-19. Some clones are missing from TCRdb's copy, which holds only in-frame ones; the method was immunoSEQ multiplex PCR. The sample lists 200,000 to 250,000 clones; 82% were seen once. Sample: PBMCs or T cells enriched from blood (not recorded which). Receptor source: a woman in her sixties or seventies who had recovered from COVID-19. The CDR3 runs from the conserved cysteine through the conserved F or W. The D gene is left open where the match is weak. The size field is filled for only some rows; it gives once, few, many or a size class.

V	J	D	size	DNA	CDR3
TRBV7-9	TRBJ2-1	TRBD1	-	TGTGCCAGCATCGTGGACAGGGCCAATGAGCAGTTCTTC	CASIVDRANEQFF
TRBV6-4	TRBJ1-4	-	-	TGTGCCAGCAGTGACGGGGCTACTAATGAAAAACTGTTTTTT	CASSDGATNEKLFF
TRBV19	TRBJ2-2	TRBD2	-	TGTGCCAGTAGTAAAAGGCTAGCGGGGGGATCCGGGGAGCTGTTTTTT	CASSKRLAGGSGELFF
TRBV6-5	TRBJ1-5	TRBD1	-	TGTGCCAGCAGTCTAACAGGGGGCAATCAGCCCCAGCATTTT	CASSLTGGNQPQHF
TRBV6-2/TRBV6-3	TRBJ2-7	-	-	TGTGCCAGCAGCCTCATTCGGGGGAACTACGAGCAGTACTTC	CASSLIRGNYEQYF
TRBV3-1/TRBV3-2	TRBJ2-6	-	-	TGTGCCAGCAGCCAAGCGGCGGGGAGCGGGGCCAACGTCCTGACTTTC	CASSQAAGSGANVLTF
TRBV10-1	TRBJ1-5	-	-	TGCGCCAGCACCACCCAGGAAGCCAGGGGCAATCAGCCCCAGCATTTT	CASTTQEARGNQPQHF
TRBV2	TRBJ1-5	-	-	TGTGCCAGCAGTGAAGGACAGGCGGCGAGCAATCAGCCCCAGCATTTT	CASSEGQAASNQPQHF
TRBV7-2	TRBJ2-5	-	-	TGTGCCAGCAGCCCGAGAGAGACCCAGTACTTC	CASSPRETQYF
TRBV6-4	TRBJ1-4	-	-	TGTGCCAGCAGTGATCACAGATATAATGAAAAACTGTTTTTT	CASSDHRYNEKLFF
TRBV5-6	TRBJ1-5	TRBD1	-	TGTGCCAGCAGCACCTGGGACAGAGGCAATCAGCCCCAGCATTTT	CASSTWDRGNQPQHF
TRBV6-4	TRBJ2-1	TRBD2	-	TGTGCCAGCAGAAAGACTAGCAGCCTATACAATGAGCAGTTCTTC	CASRKTSSLYNEQFF
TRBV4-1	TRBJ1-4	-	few	TGCGCCAGCAGACCCGGTGGACTTAATGAAAAACTGTTTTTT	CASRPGGLNEKLFF
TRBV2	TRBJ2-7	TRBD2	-	TGTGCCAGCACGGAGTCTAGCGGGGGGGAGCAGTACTTC	CASTESSGGEQYF
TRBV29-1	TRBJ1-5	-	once	TGCAGGGATTGGGGGGCGGGGGGCAATCAGCCCCAGCATTTT	CRDWGAGGNQPQHF
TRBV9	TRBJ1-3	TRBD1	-	TGTGCCAGCAGCGGAACTTTACAGGGGGCAGGTCTCTGGGGCGCCATATATTTT	CASSGTLQGAGLWGAIYF